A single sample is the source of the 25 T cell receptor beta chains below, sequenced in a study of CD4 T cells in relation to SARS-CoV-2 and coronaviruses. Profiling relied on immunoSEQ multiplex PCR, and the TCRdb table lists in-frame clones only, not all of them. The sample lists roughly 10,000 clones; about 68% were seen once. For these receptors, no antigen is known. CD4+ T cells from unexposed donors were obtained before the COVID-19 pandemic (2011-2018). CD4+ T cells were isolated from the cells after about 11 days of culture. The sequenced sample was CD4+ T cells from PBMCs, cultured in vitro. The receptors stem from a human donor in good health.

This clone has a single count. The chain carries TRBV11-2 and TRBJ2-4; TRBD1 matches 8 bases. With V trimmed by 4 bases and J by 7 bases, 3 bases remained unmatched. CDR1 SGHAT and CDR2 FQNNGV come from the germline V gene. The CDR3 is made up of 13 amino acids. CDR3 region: CASSSGQGNIQYF. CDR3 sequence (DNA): TGTGCCAGCAGCTCCGGACAGGGCAACATTCAGTACTTC.

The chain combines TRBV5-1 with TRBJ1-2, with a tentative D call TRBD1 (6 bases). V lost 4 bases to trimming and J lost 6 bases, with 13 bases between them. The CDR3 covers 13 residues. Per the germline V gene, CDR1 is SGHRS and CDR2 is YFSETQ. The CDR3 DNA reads TGCGCCAGCAGCGCCGCACACAGGGATGGCTACACCTTC. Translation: CASSAAHRDGYTF.

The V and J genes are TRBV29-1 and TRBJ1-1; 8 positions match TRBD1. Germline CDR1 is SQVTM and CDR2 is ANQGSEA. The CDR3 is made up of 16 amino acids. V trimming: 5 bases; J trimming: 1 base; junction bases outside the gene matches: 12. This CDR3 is CSVIPGNRGANTEAFF. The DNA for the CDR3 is TGCAGCGTTATCCCTGGGAACAGGGGGGCGAACACTGAAGCTTTCTTT.

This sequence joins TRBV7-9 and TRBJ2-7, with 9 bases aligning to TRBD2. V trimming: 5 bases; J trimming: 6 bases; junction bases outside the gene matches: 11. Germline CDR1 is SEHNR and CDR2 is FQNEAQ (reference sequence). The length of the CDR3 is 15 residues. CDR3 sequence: CASSQRNLAGREQYF. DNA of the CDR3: TGTGCCAGCAGCCAACGAAACCTAGCGGGACGCGAGCAGTACTTC.

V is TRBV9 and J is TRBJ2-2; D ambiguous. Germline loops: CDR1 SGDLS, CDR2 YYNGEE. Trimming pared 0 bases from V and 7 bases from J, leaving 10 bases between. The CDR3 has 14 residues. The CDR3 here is CASSVVGELGELFF. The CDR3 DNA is TGTGCCAGCAGCGTAGTGGGCGAACTCGGGGAGCTGTTTTTT.

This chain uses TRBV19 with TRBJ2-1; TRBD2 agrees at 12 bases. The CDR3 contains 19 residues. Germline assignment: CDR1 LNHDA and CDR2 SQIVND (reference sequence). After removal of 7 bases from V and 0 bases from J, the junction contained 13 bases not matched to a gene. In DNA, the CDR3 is TGTGCCAGTACAGGGTACGGGACTAGCGGGCGACCCTCCTACAATGAGCAGTTCTTC. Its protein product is CASTGYGTSGRPSYNEQFF. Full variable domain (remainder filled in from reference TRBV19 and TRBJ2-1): DGGITQSPKYLFRKEGQNVTLSCEQNLNHDAMYWYRQDPGQGLRLIYYSQIVNDFQKGDIAEGYSVSREKKESFPLTVTSAQKNPTAFYLCASTGYGTSGRPSYNEQFFGPGTRLTVL.

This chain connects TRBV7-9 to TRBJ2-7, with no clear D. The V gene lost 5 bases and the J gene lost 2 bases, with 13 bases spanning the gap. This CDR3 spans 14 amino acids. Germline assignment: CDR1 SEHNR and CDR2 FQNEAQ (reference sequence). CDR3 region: CASSPHLGTYEQYF. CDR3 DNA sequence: TGTGCCAGCAGCCCCCACCTGGGGACCTACGAGCAGTACTTC.

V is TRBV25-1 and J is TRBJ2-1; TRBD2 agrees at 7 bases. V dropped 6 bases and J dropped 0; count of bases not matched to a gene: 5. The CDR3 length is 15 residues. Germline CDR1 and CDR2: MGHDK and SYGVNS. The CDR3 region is CASSRGGSSYNEQFF. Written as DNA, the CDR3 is TGTGCCAGCAGCCGGGGAGGGAGCTCCTACAATGAGCAGTTCTTC.

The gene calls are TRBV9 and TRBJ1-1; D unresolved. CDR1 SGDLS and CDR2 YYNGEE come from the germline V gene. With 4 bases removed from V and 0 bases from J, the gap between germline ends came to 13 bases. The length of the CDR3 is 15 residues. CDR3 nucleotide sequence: TGTGCCAGCAGCCCCATGGCAGGCGTGAACACTGAAGCTTTCTTT. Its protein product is CASSPMAGVNTEAFF.

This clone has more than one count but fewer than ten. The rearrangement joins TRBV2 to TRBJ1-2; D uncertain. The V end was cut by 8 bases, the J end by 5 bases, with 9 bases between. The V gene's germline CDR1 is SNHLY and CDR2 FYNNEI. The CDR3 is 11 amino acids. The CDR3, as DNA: TGTGCCAGCGGCCAGGAGTATGGCTACACCTTC. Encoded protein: CASGQEYGYTF.

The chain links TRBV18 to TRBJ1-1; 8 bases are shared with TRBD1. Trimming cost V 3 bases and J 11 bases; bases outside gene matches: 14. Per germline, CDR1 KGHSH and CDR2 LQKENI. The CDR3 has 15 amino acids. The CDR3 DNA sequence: TGTGCCAGCTCACCCATGCGACAGGGGATCAATGAGGCTTTCTTT. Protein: CASSPMRQGINEAFF. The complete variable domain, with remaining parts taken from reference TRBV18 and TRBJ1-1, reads NAGVMQNPRHLVRRRGQEARLRCSPMKGHSHVYWYRQLPEEGLKFMVYLQKENIIDESGMPKERFSAEFPKEGPSILRIQQVVRGDSAAYFCASSPMRQGINEAFFGQGTRLTVV.

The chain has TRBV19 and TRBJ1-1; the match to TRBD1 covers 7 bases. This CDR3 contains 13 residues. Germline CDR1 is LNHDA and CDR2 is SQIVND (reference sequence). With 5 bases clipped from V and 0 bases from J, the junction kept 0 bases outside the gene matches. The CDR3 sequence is CASSGQVNTEAFF. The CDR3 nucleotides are TGTGCCAGTAGTGGACAGGTGAACACTGAAGCTTTCTTT.

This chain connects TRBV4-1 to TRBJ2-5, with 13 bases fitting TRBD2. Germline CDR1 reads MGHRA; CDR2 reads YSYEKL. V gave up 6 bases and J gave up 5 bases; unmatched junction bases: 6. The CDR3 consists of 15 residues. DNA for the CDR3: TGCGCCAGCAGACCAGGACTAGCGGGAGCGGAGACCCAGTACTTC. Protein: CASRPGLAGAETQYF.

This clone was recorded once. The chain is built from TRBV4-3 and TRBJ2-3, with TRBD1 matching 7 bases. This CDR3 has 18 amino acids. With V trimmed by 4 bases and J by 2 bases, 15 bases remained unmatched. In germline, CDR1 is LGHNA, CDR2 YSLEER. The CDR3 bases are TGCGCCAGCAGCCCATCCCCTGGGACGGGACAGCTCACAGATACGCAGTATTTT. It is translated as CASSPSPGTGQLTDTQYF.

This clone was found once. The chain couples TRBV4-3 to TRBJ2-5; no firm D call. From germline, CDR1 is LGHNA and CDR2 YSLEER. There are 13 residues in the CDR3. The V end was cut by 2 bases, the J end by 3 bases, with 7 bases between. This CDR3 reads CASSQSLKETQYF. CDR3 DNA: TGCGCCAGCAGCCAATCGCTGAAAGAGACCCAGTACTTC.

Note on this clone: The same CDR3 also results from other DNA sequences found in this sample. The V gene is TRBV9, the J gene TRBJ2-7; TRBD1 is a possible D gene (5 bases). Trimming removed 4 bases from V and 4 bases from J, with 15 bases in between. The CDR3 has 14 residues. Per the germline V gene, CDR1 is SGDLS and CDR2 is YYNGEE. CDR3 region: CASSLESGAYEQYF. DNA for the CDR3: TGTGCCAGCAGCTTAGAATCTGGGGCTTACGAGCAGTACTTC.

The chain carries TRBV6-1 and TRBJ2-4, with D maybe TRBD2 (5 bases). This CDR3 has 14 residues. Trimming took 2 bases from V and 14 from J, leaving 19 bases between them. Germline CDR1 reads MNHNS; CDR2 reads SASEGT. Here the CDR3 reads CASSETAEIEVKYF. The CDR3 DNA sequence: TGTGCCAGCAGTGAAACAGCGGAGATAGAAGTTAAGTACTTC.

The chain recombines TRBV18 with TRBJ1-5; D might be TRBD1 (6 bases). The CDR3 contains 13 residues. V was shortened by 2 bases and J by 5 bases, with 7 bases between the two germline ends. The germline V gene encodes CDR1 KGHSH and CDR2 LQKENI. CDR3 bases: TGTGCCAGCTCACCAAGACAGGATCAGCCCCAGCATTTT. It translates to CASSPRQDQPQHF.

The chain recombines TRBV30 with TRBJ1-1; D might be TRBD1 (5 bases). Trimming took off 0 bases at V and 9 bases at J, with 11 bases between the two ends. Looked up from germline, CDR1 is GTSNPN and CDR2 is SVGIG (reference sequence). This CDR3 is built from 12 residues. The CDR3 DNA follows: TGTGCCTGGAGTGTTTTGCAGGGAAAAGCTTTCTTT. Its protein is CAWSVLQGKAFF.

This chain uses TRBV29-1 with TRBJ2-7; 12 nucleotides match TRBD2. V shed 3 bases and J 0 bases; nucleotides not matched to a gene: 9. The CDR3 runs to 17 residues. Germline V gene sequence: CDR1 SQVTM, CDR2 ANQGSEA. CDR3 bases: TGCAGCGTTGAGTTGGGTCTAGCGGGAGGGCTCTCCTACGAGCAGTACTTC. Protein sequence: CSVELGLAGGLSYEQYF.

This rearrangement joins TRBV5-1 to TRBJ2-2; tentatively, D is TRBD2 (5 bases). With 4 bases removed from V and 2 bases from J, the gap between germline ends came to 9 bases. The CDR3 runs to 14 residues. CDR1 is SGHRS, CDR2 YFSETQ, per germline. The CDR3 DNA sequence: TGCGCCAGCAGCGCGGGTCATAACACCGGGGAGCTGTTTTTT. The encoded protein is CASSAGHNTGELFF.

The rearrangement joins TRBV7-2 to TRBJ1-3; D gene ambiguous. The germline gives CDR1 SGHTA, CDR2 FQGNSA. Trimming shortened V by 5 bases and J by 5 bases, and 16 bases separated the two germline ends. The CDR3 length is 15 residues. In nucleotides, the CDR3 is TGTGCCAGCAGCCAAGAGTCACCTGAAAGAAACACCATATATTTT. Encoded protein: CASSQESPERNTIYF.

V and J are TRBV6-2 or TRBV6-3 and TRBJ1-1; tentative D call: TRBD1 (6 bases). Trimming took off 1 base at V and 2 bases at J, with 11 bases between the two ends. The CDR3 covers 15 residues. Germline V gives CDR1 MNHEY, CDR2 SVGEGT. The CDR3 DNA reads TGTGCCAGCAGTTACTACAGGGTAATAAACACTGAAGCTTTCTTT. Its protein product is CASSYYRVINTEAFF.

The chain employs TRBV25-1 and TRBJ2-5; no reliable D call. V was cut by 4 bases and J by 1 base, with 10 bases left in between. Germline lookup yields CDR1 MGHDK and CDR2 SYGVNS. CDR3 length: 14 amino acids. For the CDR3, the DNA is TGTGCCAGCAGTGGGGCGGCAGTCCAAGAGACCCAGTACTTC. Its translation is CASSGAAVQETQYF.

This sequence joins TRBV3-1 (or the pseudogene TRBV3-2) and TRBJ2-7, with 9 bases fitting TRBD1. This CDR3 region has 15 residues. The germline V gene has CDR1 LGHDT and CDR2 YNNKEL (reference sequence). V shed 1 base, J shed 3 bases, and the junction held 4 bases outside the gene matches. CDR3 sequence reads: CASSQAGTGIYEQYF. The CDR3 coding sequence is TGTGCCAGCAGCCAAGCGGGGACAGGGATCTACGAGCAGTACTTC.